This TCR beta chain came from a study of blood T cell repertoires in COVID-19. Study-wide context: Samples representing acute and convalescent COVID-19 were sourced from the United States, Italy and Spain.

Seattle patient enrollment occurred during active infection, with longitudinal follow-up thereafter. Trimming took off 1 base at V and 11 bases at J, with 9 bases between the two ends. The V gene's germline CDR1 is SGHAT and CDR2 FQNNGV. The CDR3 sequence is 12 residues long. Profiling relied on immunoSEQ multiplex PCR, and the TCRdb table lists in-frame clones only, not all of them. The data show around 180,000 clones, over 75% seen once. The clonotype was recovered from a man older than 75 with COVID-19, enrolled during active disease. The sample comprised peripheral blood. The chain carries TRBV11-2 and TRBJ2-1, with a tentative D call TRBD1 (6 bases). The CDR3 protein is CASSLGTVKQFF. The CDR3 DNA reads TGTGCCAGCAGCTTAGGGACAGTAAAGCAGTTCTTC.